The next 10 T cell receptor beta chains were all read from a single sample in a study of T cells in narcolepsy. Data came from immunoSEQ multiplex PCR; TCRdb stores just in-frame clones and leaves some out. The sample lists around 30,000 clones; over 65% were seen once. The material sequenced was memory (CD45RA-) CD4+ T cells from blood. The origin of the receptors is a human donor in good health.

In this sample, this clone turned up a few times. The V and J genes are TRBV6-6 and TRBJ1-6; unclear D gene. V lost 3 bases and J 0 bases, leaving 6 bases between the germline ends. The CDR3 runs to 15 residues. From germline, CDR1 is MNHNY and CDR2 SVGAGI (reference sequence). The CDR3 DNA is TGTGCCAGCAGTTATAGGAGCTCCTATAATTCACCCCTCCACTTT. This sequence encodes CASSYRSSYNSPLHF.

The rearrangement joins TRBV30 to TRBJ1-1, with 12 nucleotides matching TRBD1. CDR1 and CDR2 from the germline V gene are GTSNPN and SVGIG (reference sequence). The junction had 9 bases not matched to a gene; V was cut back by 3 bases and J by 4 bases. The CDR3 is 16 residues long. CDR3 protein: CAWSPGTGGQGTEAFF. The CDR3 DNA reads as TGTGCCTGGAGCCCCGGGACAGGGGGCCAGGGCACTGAAGCTTTCTTT.

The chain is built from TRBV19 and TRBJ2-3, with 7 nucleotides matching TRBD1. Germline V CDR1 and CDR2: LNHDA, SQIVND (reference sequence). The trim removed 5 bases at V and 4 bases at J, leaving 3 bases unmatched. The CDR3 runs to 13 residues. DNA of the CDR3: TGTGCCAGTAGTGTAGGACAGGCAGATACGCAGTATTTT. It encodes CASSVGQADTQYF.

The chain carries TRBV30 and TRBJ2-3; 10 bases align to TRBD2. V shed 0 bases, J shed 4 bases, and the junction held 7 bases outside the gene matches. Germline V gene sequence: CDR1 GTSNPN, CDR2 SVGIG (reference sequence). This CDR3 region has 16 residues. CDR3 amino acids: CAWSVKRGGRADTQYF. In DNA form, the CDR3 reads TGTGCCTGGAGTGTGAAGCGGGGGGGCCGGGCAGATACGCAGTATTTT. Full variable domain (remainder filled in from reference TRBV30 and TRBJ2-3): SQTIHQWPATLVQPVGSPLSLECTVEGTSNPNLYWYRQAAGRGLQLLFYSVGIGQISSEVPQNLSASRPQDRQFILSSKKLLLSDSGFYLCAWSVKRGGRADTQYFGPGTRLTVL.

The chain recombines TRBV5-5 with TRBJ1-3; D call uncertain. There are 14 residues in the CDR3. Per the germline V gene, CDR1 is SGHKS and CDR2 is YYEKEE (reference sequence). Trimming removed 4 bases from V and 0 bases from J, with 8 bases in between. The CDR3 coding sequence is TGTGCCAGCAGCATGGTTTCCTCTGGAAACACCATATATTTT. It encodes CASSMVSSGNTIYF.

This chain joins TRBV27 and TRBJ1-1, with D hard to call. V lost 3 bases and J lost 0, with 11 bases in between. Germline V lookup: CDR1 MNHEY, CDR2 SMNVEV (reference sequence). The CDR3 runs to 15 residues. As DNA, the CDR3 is TGTGCCAGCAGTTTTAATCTGCAGTTGAACACTGAAGCTTTCTTT. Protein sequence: CASSFNLQLNTEAFF.

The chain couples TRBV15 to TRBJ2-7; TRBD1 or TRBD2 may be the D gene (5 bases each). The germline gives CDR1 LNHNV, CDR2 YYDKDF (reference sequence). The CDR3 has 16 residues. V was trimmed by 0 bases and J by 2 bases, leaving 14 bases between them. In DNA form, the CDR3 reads TGTGCCACCAGCAGAGATTGGGGGTCGGAAGCCTACGAGCAGTACTTC. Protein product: CATSRDWGSEAYEQYF.

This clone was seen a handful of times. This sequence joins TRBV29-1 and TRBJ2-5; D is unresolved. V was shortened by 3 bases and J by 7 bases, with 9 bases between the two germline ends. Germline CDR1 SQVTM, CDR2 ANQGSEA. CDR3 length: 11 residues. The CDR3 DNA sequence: TGCAGCGTTGAGTTGTTAGGGACCCAGTACTTC. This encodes CSVELLGTQYF.

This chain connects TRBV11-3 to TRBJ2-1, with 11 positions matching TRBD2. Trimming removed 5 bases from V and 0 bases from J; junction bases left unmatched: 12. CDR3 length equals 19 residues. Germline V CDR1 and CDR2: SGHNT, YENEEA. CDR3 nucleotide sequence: TGTGCCAGCAGCGAAAGCCGCCGGACTAGCGGGTACTCCTACAATGAGCAGTTCTTC. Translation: CASSESRRTSGYSYNEQFF. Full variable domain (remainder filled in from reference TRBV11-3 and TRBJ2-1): EAGVVQSPRYKIIEKKQPVAFWCNPISGHNTLYWYLQNLGQGPELLIRYENEEAVDDSQLPKDRFSAERLKGVDSTLKIQPAELGDSAVYLCASSESRRTSGYSYNEQFFGPGTRLTVL.

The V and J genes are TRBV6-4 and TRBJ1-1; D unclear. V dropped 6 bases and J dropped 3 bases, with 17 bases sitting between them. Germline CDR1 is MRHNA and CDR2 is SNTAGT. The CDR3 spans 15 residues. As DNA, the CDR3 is TGTGCCAGCAGATCAACGTGGAAGGGAGACACTGAAGCTTTCTTT. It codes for CASRSTWKGDTEAFF.